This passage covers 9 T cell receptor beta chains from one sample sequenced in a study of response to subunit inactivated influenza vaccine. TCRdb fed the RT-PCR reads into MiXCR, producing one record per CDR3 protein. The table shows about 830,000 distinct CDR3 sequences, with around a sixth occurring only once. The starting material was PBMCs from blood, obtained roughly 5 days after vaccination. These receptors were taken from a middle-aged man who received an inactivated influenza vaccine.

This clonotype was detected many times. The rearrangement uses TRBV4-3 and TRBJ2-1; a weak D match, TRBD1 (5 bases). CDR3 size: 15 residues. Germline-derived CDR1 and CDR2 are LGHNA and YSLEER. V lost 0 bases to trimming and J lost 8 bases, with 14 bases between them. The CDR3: CASSQDGRVVDEQFF. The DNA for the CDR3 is TGCGCCAGCAGCCAAGATGGCAGGGTTGTCGATGAGCAGTTCTTC.

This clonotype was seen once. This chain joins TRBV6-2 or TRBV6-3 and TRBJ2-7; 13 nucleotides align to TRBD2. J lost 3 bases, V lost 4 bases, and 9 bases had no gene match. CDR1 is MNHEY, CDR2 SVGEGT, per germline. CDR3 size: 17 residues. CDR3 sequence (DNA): TGTGCCAGCAGTTCCGGGACTAGCGGGGTCCTTAGCTACGAGCAGTACTTC. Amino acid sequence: CASSSGTSGVLSYEQYF.

CDR3 in DNA: TGTGCCTGGAGTGTAGAAGGGGGGCTTCAGTTCTTC. This encodes CAWSVEGGLQFF. The rearrangement uses TRBV30 and TRBJ2-1; possibly TRBD1 or TRBD2 for D (6 bases each). Trimming cost V 0 bases and J 13 bases, with 13 bases left between them. The germline V gene encodes CDR1 GTSNPN and CDR2 SVGIG (reference sequence). This CDR3 comprises 12 residues.

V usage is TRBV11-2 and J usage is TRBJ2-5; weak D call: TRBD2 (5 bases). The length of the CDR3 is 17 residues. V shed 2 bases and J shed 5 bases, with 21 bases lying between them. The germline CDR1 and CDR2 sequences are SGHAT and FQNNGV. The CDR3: CASSLSRDYPKLETQYF. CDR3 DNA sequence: TGTGCCAGCAGCTTAAGCCGGGATTACCCTAAGTTGGAGACCCAGTACTTC.

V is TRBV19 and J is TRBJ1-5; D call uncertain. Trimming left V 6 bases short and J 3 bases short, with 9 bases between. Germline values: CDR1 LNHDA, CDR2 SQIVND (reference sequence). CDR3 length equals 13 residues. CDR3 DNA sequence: TGTGCCAGTAGCGCCTCAACCAATCAGCCCCAGCATTTT. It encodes CASSASTNQPQHF.

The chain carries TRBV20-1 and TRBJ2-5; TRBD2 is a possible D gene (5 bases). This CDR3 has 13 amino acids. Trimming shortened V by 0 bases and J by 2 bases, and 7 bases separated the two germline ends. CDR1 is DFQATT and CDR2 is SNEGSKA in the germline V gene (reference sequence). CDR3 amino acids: CSAREGGQETQYF. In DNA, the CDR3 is TGCAGTGCTAGAGAGGGCGGGCAAGAGACCCAGTACTTC.

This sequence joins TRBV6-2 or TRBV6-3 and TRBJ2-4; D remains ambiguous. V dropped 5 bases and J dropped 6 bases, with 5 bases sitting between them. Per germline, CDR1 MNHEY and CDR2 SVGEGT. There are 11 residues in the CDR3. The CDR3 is CASSDVNIQYF. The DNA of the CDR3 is TGTGCCAGCAGTGACGTAAACATTCAGTACTTC.

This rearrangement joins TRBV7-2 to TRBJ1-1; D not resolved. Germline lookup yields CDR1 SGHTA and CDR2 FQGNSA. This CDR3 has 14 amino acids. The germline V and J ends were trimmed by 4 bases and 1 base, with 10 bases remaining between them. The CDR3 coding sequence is TGTGCCAGCAGCTCCGTGGTGGCGAACACTGAAGCTTTCTTT. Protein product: CASSSVVANTEAFF.

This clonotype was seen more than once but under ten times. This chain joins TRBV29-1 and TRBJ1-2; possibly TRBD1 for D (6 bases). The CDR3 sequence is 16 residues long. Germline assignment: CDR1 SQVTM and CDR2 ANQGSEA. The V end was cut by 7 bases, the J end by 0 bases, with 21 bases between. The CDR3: CSADQMSQGPNYGYTF. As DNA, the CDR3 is TGCAGCGCCGACCAGATGAGTCAGGGGCCTAACTATGGCTACACCTTC. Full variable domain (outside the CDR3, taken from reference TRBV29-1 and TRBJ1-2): SAVISQKPSRDICQRGTSLTIQCQVDSQVTMMFWYRQQPGQSLTLIATANQGSEATYESGFVIDKFPISRPNLTFSTLTVSNMSPEDSSIYLCSADQMSQGPNYGYTFGSGTRLTVV.